Each of the 27 T cell receptor beta chains below was sequenced from the same sample in a study of blood T cell repertoires in COVID-19. Sequencing used immunoSEQ multiplex PCR; TCRdb keeps in-frame clones, though not all of them. The sample records 250,000 or so clones, around 90% being singletons. The sample taken for sequencing was peripheral blood. The receptor set was obtained from a woman in her 70s with active or convalescent COVID-19.

The chain combines TRBV11-3 with TRBJ2-3; 9 bases are shared with TRBD2. Trimming took 1 base from V and 0 from J; bases not matched to a gene: 11. The CDR3 covers 19 residues. The germline CDR1 and CDR2 sequences are SGHNT and YENEEA. CDR3 loop: CASSLGQAGGLSSTDTQYF. In DNA, the CDR3 is TGTGCCAGCAGCTTAGGTCAAGCGGGGGGCCTTTCTAGCACAGATACGCAGTATTTT.

This chain uses TRBV20-1 with TRBJ2-1; D is unresolved. V was clipped by 0 bases and J by 12 bases, with 9 bases between them. Germline lookup yields CDR1 DFQATT and CDR2 SNEGSKA (reference sequence). CDR3 size: 11 residues. The CDR3 DNA reads TGCAGTGCTAGAGAGAACCTACTGCAGTTCTTC. Its translation is CSARENLLQFF.

The V and J genes are TRBV7-9 and TRBJ1-4; 9 bases are a match to TRBD1. With 11 bases clipped from V and 5 bases from J, the junction kept 6 bases outside the gene matches. The CDR3 covers 13 residues. Germline V gene lookup returns CDR1 SEHNR and CDR2 FQNEAQ (reference sequence). This CDR3 reads CAGTGQGNEKLFF. CDR3 DNA: TGTGCCGGCACGGGACAGGGAAATGAAAAACTGTTTTTT.

The chain recombines TRBV5-1 with TRBJ2-3; TRBD2 matches 9 bases. Germline V gene data show CDR1 as SGHRS and CDR2 as YFSETQ. The CDR3 has 16 residues. J lost 6 bases, V lost 4 bases, and 12 bases had no gene match. This CDR3 is CASSVSQAGGRDTQYF. CDR3 DNA: TGCGCCAGCAGCGTATCACAAGCGGGAGGACGGGATACGCAGTATTTT.

J is TRBJ2-2 and V is TRBV7-3; TRBD1 agrees at 7 bases. V shed 5 bases, J shed 5 bases, and the junction held 11 bases outside the gene matches. From germline, CDR1 is SGHTA and CDR2 FQGTGA. The CDR3 is made up of 16 amino acids. The CDR3 DNA sequence: TGTGCCAGCAGCCTACTAACAGGGGTGGGAACCGGGGAGCTGTTTTTT. Translating gives CASSLLTGVGTGELFF.

This chain uses TRBV19 with TRBJ1-5; maybe TRBD1 (5 bases). Trimming stripped 6 bases from V and 8 bases from J, with 20 bases between. The CDR3 has 15 residues. CDR1 is LNHDA, CDR2 SQIVND, per germline (reference sequence). DNA of the CDR3: TGTGCCAGTAGCCCCCGGGGGAGGAATTGGGAGCCCCAGCATTTT. Translation: CASSPRGRNWEPQHF. Drawing the rest from reference TRBV19 and TRBJ1-5, the complete variable domain is DGGITQSPKYLFRKEGQNVTLSCEQNLNHDAMYWYRQDPGQGLRLIYYSQIVNDFQKGDIAEGYSVSREKKESFPLTVTSAQKNPTAFYLCASSPRGRNWEPQHFGDGTRLSIL.

The chain uses TRBV28 and TRBJ1-2; TRBD1 matches at 9 bases. With 5 bases clipped from V and 7 bases from J, the junction kept 5 bases outside the gene matches. Looked up from germline, CDR1 is MDHEN and CDR2 is SYDVKM. The CDR3 spans 13 residues. CDR3 protein: CASSAQGALGYTF. Written as DNA, the CDR3 is TGTGCCAGCAGTGCACAGGGGGCGCTTGGCTACACCTTC.

This chain links TRBV7-9 with TRBJ1-4; D not resolved. Germline V gene sequence: CDR1 SEHNR, CDR2 FQNEAQ (reference sequence). CDR3 length: 17 residues. V was trimmed by 4 bases and J by 3 bases, leaving 18 bases between them. CDR3 region: CASSSNSRRAANEKLFF. The CDR3 coding sequence is TGTGCCAGCAGCTCCAATTCTAGGCGGGCGGCTAATGAAAAACTGTTTTTT. Variable domain in full (rest from reference TRBV7-9 and TRBJ1-4): DTGVSQNPRHKITKRGQNVTFRCDPISEHNRLYWYRQTLGQGPEFLTYFQNEAQLEKSRLLSDRFSAERPKGSFSTLEIQRTEQGDSAMYLCASSSNSRRAANEKLFFGSGTQLSVL.

The chain employs TRBV5-1 and TRBJ1-1; possible D gene TRBD1, 6 bases. This CDR3 is 18 amino acids long. The germline CDR1 and CDR2 sequences are SGHRS and YFSETQ. The ends were cut back, 4 bases at V and 1 base at J, with 23 bases in the middle. CDR3 loop: CASSVTRQAMTANTEAFF. The CDR3 nucleotides are TGCGCCAGCAGCGTCACTAGACAGGCGATGACGGCGAACACTGAAGCTTTCTTT.

This chain connects TRBV20-1 to TRBJ1-2; TRBD1 matches 7 bases. From germline, CDR1 is DFQATT and CDR2 SNEGSKA (reference sequence). After removal of 5 bases from V and 4 bases from J, the junction contained 1 base not matched to a gene. The CDR3 runs to 11 residues. The CDR3 spells CSAYRGYGYTF. CDR3 bases: TGCAGTGCTTACAGGGGCTATGGCTACACCTTC.

A few counts support this clone. The CDR3 bases are TGTGCCAGCAACAATCCCCCTCATACGGAGACCCAGTACTTC. Protein product: CASNNPPHTETQYF. This rearrangement joins TRBV11-2 to TRBJ2-5, with no clear D. V shed 7 bases and J shed 5 bases, with 17 bases lying between them. Per the germline V gene, CDR1 is SGHAT and CDR2 is FQNNGV. The CDR3 contains 14 residues.

This chain uses TRBV3-1 (or the pseudogene TRBV3-2) with TRBJ2-5; TRBD1 aligns across 7 bases. This CDR3 contains 15 residues. The germline CDR1 and CDR2 sequences are LGHDT and YNNKEL (reference sequence). J gave up 0 bases and V 4 bases, and 5 bases lay outside the gene matches. CDR3 region: CASSRDSVYQETQYF. The CDR3 bases are TGTGCCAGCAGCCGGGACAGCGTTTACCAAGAGACCCAGTACTTC.

This chain uses TRBV6-2 or TRBV6-3 with TRBJ1-5; a weak D match, TRBD1 (5 bases). V lost 5 bases and J 7 bases, leaving 15 bases between the germline ends. In germline, CDR1 is MNHEY, CDR2 SVGEGT. The CDR3 is 14 amino acids. The CDR3 sequence is CASSLDPGGQPQHF. The CDR3, as DNA: TGTGCCAGCAGTCTGGACCCGGGGGGACAGCCCCAGCATTTT.

This chain uses TRBV27 with TRBJ1-6; D is uncertain. V lost 8 bases and J lost 10, with 15 bases in between. CDR3 length: 13 amino acids. The V gene's germline CDR1 is MNHEY and CDR2 SMNVEV (reference sequence). The CDR3 sequence is CASRIGVGSPLHF. CDR3 DNA sequence: TGTGCCAGCCGGATCGGGGTGGGGTCACCCCTCCACTTT.

V and J are TRBV15 and TRBJ2-7, with 8 bases fitting TRBD2. V was clipped by 6 bases and J by 3 bases; unmatched bases: 10. The CDR3 is made up of 15 amino acids. Germline CDR1 LNHNV, CDR2 YYDKDF (reference sequence). CDR3 DNA: TGTGCCACCAGAGAAAGAGCGGGGGATTTCTACGAGCAGTACTTC. Its translation: CATRERAGDFYEQYF.

The rearrangement joins TRBV27 to TRBJ1-2; TRBD1 matches 7 bases. The germline V gene encodes CDR1 MNHEY and CDR2 SMNVEV (reference sequence). V lost 7 bases and J lost 5; bases outside the gene matches: 7. The CDR3 is made up of 13 amino acids. CDR3 DNA: TGTGCCAGCACTACCGACAGGGCTTATGGCTACACCTTC. The encoded protein is CASTTDRAYGYTF.

The V and J genes are TRBV3-1 (or the pseudogene TRBV3-2) and TRBJ2-1, with D tentatively TRBD1 (6 bases). Per the germline V gene, CDR1 is LGHDT and CDR2 is YNNKEL (reference sequence). The CDR3 length is 15 residues. Trimming stripped 0 bases from V and 7 bases from J, with 13 bases between. CDR3 coding DNA: TGTGCCAGCAGCCAAGAAACAGGGCTTCGGAATGAGCAGTTCTTC. Translating it yields CASSQETGLRNEQFF.

The CDR3 sequence: CASSVQGGSYNEQFF. CDR3 nucleotide sequence: TGTGCCAGCAGCGTTCAGGGAGGTTCCTACAATGAGCAGTTCTTC. This chain joins TRBV9 and TRBJ2-1; the D gene is possibly TRBD2 (6 bases). Germline V gene sequence: CDR1 SGDLS, CDR2 YYNGEE. The CDR3 sequence is 15 residues long. V was shortened by 2 bases and J by 1 base, with 10 bases between the two germline ends.

This clone was detected only once. The chain couples TRBV30 to TRBJ1-1; D gene ambiguous. V was trimmed by 7 bases and J by 0 bases, leaving 21 bases between them. This CDR3 has 16 amino acids. Germline V gene data show CDR1 as GTSNPN and CDR2 as SVGIG (reference sequence). CDR3 coding DNA: TGTGCCTTCATCCTCTCCATACCTCTAATGAACACTGAAGCTTTCTTT. This sequence encodes CAFILSIPLMNTEAFF.

V and J are TRBV29-1 and TRBJ2-6; a weak D match, TRBD1 (5 bases). The CDR3 totals 17 residues. Trimming stripped 6 bases from V and 0 bases from J, with 18 bases between. Germline V gene data show CDR1 as SQVTM and CDR2 as ANQGSEA. The CDR3 is CSVGGGRVSSGANVLTF. CDR3 in DNA: TGCAGCGTCGGTGGTGGCAGGGTGAGCTCTGGGGCCAACGTCCTGACTTTC.

This chain links TRBV19 with TRBJ1-1; no clear D. Per germline, CDR1 LNHDA and CDR2 SQIVND (reference sequence). CDR3 size: 14 residues. Trimming shortened V by 1 base and J by 1 base, and 7 bases separated the two germline ends. Written as DNA, the CDR3 is TGTGCCAGTAGTATAGTTTCAGGGAACACTGAAGCTTTCTTT. It codes for CASSIVSGNTEAFF.

V and J are TRBV5-4 and TRBJ2-1; 11 nucleotides match TRBD1. The CDR3 spans 15 residues. Germline V gene sequence: CDR1 SGHNT, CDR2 YYREEE (reference sequence). J lost 4 bases, V lost 4 bases, and 4 bases had no gene match. The CDR3 sequence: CASSLGQGAYNEQFF. In DNA form, the CDR3 reads TGTGCCAGCAGCCTAGGACAGGGGGCTTACAATGAGCAGTTCTTC.

The genes are TRBV6-1 and TRBJ1-5; no clear D gene. The V gene's germline CDR1 is MNHNS and CDR2 SASEGT. The CDR3 length is 12 residues. Trimming took off 3 bases at V and 4 bases at J, with 4 bases between the two ends. The CDR3 sequence: CASSDPNQPQHF. The CDR3 coding sequence is TGTGCCAGCAGTGACCCTAATCAGCCCCAGCATTTT.

This chain links TRBV6-5 with TRBJ1-6; D unclear. CDR1 is MNHEY, CDR2 SVGAGI, per germline. Trimming shortened V by 8 bases and J by 2 bases, and 10 bases separated the two germline ends. This CDR3 spans 14 amino acids. The CDR3 spells CASWGEAYNSPLHF. The CDR3 nucleotides read TGTGCCAGCTGGGGAGAAGCCTATAATTCACCCCTCCACTTT.

The V call is TRBV19, the J call TRBJ2-3; 7 nucleotides agree with TRBD2. Germline V gene data show CDR1 as LNHDA and CDR2 as SQIVND (reference sequence). V gave up 5 bases and J gave up 2 bases; unmatched junction bases: 7. The CDR3 spans 15 residues. The CDR3 protein is CASSRQAGSTDTQYF. In DNA form, the CDR3 reads TGTGCCAGTAGTCGGCAAGCGGGGTCCACAGATACGCAGTATTTT.

The genes are TRBV24-1 and TRBJ1-3; D is ambiguous. Trimming shortened V by 4 bases and J by 2 bases, and 8 bases separated the two germline ends. CDR1 is KGHDR, CDR2 SFDVKD, per germline. The CDR3 totals 14 residues. CDR3 sequence reads: CATSDTTPGNTIYF. As DNA, the CDR3 is TGTGCCACCAGTGACACGACACCTGGAAACACCATATATTTT.

The chain uses TRBV10-1 and TRBJ1-6; TRBD1 is a possible D gene (5 bases). Per germline, CDR1 WNHNN and CDR2 SYGVQD (reference sequence). Between the trimmed V and J ends, which lost 3 bases and 5 bases, there was a span of 5 bases. The CDR3 runs to 13 residues. In DNA, the CDR3 is TGCGCCAGCAGTGACAGGGATAATTCACCCCTCCACTTT. Translation gives CASSDRDNSPLHF.